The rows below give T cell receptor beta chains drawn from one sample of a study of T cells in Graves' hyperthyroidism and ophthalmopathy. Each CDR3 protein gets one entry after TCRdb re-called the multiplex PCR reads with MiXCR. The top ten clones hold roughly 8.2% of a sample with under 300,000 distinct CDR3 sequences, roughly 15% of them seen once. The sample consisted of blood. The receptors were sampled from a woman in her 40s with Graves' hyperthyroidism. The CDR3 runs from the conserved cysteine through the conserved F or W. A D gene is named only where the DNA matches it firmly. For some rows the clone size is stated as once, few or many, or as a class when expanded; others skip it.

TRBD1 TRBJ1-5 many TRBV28 TGTGCCAGCAGGAGCGGACAGGGCCGCAATCAGCCCCAGCATTTT CASRSGQGRNQPQHF
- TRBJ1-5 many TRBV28 TGTGCCAGCAGTTTTATAGACCTTAGCAATCAGCCCCAGCATTTT CASSFIDLSNQPQHF
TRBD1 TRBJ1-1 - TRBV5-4 TGTGCCAGCAGCGGGACAGGGCAGGGGAACACTGAAGCTTTCTTT CASSGTGQGNTEAFF
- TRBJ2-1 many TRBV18 TGTGCCAGCTCCAGGGGTCTCTACAATGAGCAGTTCTTC CASSRGLYNEQFF
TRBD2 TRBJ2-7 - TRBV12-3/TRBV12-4 TGTGCCAGCAGTTTCGGGACTAGCGGGACGTACGAGCAGTACTTC CASSFGTSGTYEQYF
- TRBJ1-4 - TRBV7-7 TGTGCTAGCATCCCCGGGGTTAATGAAAAACTGTTTTTT CASIPGVNEKLFF
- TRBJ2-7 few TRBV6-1 TGTGCCAGCAGTCCCAGTGTCCGGGAAGGGCAGTACTTC CASSPSVREGQYF
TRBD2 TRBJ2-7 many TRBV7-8 TGTGCCAGCAGCCTGGGACTAGCGGGAGCGCAACGGGGCGAGCAGTACTTC CASSLGLAGAQRGEQYF
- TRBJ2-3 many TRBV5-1 TGCGCCAGCAGGAGGGGCGCCACCTCTAGCACAGATACGCAGTATTTT CASRRGATSSTDTQYF
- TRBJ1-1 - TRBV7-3 TGTGCCAGCAGCTTATATGCAGAAAACACTGAAGCTTTCTTT CASSLYAENTEAFF
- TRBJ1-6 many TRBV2 TGTGCCAGCACTCCGAACCAATATAATTCACCCCTCCACTTT CASTPNQYNSPLHF
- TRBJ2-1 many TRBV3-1 TGTGCCAGCAGCCAAGTCGGGTACAATGAGCAGTTCTTC CASSQVGYNEQFF